A selection of T cell receptor beta chains follows, all from one sample in a study of vaccination and CD4 T cells after COVID-19. TCRdb recomputed calls from the PCR reads with MiXCR, one row per CDR3 protein. The sample lists 12,000 or so distinct CDR3 sequences, around 48% occurring once. Antigens of these TCRs are unknown. Sequencing was carried out using CD4+ T cells from blood, cultured in vitro. The source is a human donor who had recovered from COVID-19. Both conserved end residues are part of each CDR3. A D gene is named only where the DNA matches it firmly. Clone sizes are given selectively: once, few, many, or a class where the clone is expanded.

DNA,CDR3,D,size,J,V
TGTGCCAGCAGCCAAGGCGGTCGATTCGGCACCATATATTTT,CASSQGGRFGTIYF,-,-,TRBJ1-3,TRBV14
TGTGCCAGCAGCTTTCCGGGACAGGGGCCTTACGAGCAGTACTTC,CASSFPGQGPYEQYF,TRBD1,few,TRBJ2-7,TRBV7-8
TGTGCCAGCAGACCGCCGGGACTAGCGGCGAACACCGGGGAGCTGTTTTTT,CASRPPGLAANTGELFF,TRBD2,once,TRBJ2-2,TRBV12-3/TRBV12-4
TGCAGTGCCGCCCCCTCTAGCGGGGATAGCTACAATGAGCAGTTCTTC,CSAAPSSGDSYNEQFF,TRBD2,once,TRBJ2-1,TRBV20-1
TGCAGTGCTAGAGTAGCCCGGACCTACAATGAGCAGTTCTTC,CSARVARTYNEQFF,-,-,TRBJ2-1,TRBV20-1
TGTGCCAGCAGCTTAGGATGGGATCGGGAGACCCAGTACTTC,CASSLGWDRETQYF,-,few,TRBJ2-5,TRBV7-2
TGTGCCACCAGTGAACCTGCTTCGGGCAGGCCGAACACCGGGGAGCTGTTTTTT,CATSEPASGRPNTGELFF,-,few,TRBJ2-2,TRBV24-1
TGCAGTGCTCCAGGGATCGAGACCCAGTACTTC,CSAPGIETQYF,-,few,TRBJ2-5,TRBV20-1
TGTGCCAGTAGGCCCTGGCAGCTTGGAAACACCATATATTTT,CASRPWQLGNTIYF,-,-,TRBJ1-3,TRBV19
TGTGCCAGTTCCGGACAGGGACAGATTGCTTTCTTT,CASSGQGQIAFF,TRBD1,-,TRBJ1-1,TRBV19
TGTGCCACCCCCCGGCCGGGACAGGGTGAAAAACTGTTTTTT,CATPRPGQGEKLFF,TRBD1,few,TRBJ1-4,TRBV27
TGTGCCAGCAGTTCCTGGACTAGAGGGGACACCGGGGAGCTGTTTTTT,CASSSWTRGDTGELFF,TRBD2,few,TRBJ2-2,TRBV12-3/TRBV12-4
TGCGCCAGCAGCTCGACAGGGGGAGATCAGCCCCAGCATTTT,CASSSTGGDQPQHF,TRBD1,-,TRBJ1-5,TRBV5-1
TGCAGTGCCATTCCCGGCGGGCGGGCCTACGAGCAGTACTTC,CSAIPGGRAYEQYF,-,-,TRBJ2-7,TRBV20-1
TGTGCCAGCAGTGAATCTGGGACGGCCCTCTCTGGGGCTTTCTTT,CASSESGTALSGAFF,-,-,TRBJ1-1,TRBV6-1
TGTGCCAGCAGCAAAAGGACAGGGGGCTTGATGAACACTGAAGCTTTCTTT,CASSKRTGGLMNTEAFF,TRBD1,few,TRBJ1-1,TRBV7-2
TGTGCCAGCAGTGACCAGGGGGCGCTTAGCCGGGAGCTGTTTTTT,CASSDQGALSRELFF,TRBD1,few,TRBJ2-2,TRBV6-2/TRBV6-3
TGTGCCAGCAGTTCGAGGCCCCACAGTGGGGCCAACGTCCTGACTTTC,CASSSRPHSGANVLTF,-,-,TRBJ2-6,TRBV27
TGTGCCAGCAGCTACGGGACTTCGAGCTCCTACAATGAGCAGTTCTTC,CASSYGTSSSYNEQFF,-,-,TRBJ2-1,TRBV5-6
TGCAGCGCCACCGGGCCTCTTAACTATGGCTACACCTTC,CSATGPLNYGYTF,-,-,TRBJ1-2,TRBV29-1
TGTGCCAGTAGTGCCCCCTCTGGAAACACCATATATTTT,CASSAPSGNTIYF,-,-,TRBJ1-3,TRBV19
TGTGCCAGTAAGATGCGGGGCTACAATGAGCAGTTCTTC,CASKMRGYNEQFF,-,-,TRBJ2-1,TRBV27
TGTGCCAGCGGCCGGGACAGGGCGATTTGGGGTGGCTACACCTTC,CASGRDRAIWGGYTF,TRBD1,-,TRBJ1-2,TRBV6-1
TGTGCCAGCACCGGCGATGGCTACACCTTC,CASTGDGYTF,-,few,TRBJ1-2,TRBV6-1
TGTGCCAGCAGCTCCTACGGACAGTCGAATCAGCCCCAGCATTTT,CASSSYGQSNQPQHF,-,few,TRBJ1-5,TRBV11-2
TGCGCCAGCAACCCGGACGGAAGCTATAATTCACCCCTCCACTTT,CASNPDGSYNSPLHF,-,-,TRBJ1-6,TRBV5-1
TGCGCCAGCAGCCAGGCCGGACTGATCAACTATGGCTACACCTTC,CASSQAGLINYGYTF,-,-,TRBJ1-2,TRBV4-3
TGTGCCAGCAGCCTCAGGTCGACTCCCAACACCGGGGAGCTGTTTTTT,CASSLRSTPNTGELFF,-,few,TRBJ2-2,TRBV7-2
TGCAGTGCTAGCACTTCAGGGGCGAATGTCAATCAGCCCCAGCATTTT,CSASTSGANVNQPQHF,-,-,TRBJ1-5,TRBV20-1
TGTGCCTGGAGTAGACAGGGGATAGACATTCAGTACTTC,CAWSRQGIDIQYF,TRBD1,-,TRBJ2-4,TRBV30
TGTGCCAGCAGTGTGGGGGGGAATTCACCCCTCCACTTT,CASSVGGNSPLHF,-,-,TRBJ1-6,TRBV12-3/TRBV12-4
TGCAGTGCCGACCGTTCAAGGGGTCAGCCCCAGCATTTT,CSADRSRGQPQHF,-,-,TRBJ1-5,TRBV20-1
TGTGCCAGCAGCCCAACCCCCCGGACTAGCGGGAGGACCGGGGAGCTGTTTTTT,CASSPTPRTSGRTGELFF,TRBD2,few,TRBJ2-2,TRBV11-2
TGTGCCAGCACCAAAGGGGAAGCGGTTGAAGCTTTCTTT,CASTKGEAVEAFF,-,-,TRBJ1-1,TRBV5-4
TGTGCCACCAGCAGAGCTAGGGGCCCCTACGAGCAGTACTTC,CATSRARGPYEQYF,-,-,TRBJ2-7,TRBV15
TGTGCCAGCAGCTTACAGGGTTTCATGAACACTGAAGCTTTCTTT,CASSLQGFMNTEAFF,-,-,TRBJ1-1,TRBV7-2
TGTGCCAGCAGTTCCTCGACTAGCGGGGGGGCAATAGATACGCAGTATTTT,CASSSSTSGGAIDTQYF,TRBD2,-,TRBJ2-3,TRBV27
TGTGCCAGCAGAAGGCAGGGCGGCAATCAGCCCCAGCATTTT,CASRRQGGNQPQHF,-,-,TRBJ1-5,TRBV6-2/TRBV6-3
TGTGCCAGCAGCCGGGACGGACGGGACACAGATACGCAGTATTTT,CASSRDGRDTDTQYF,-,few,TRBJ2-3,TRBV7-2
TGTGCCAGTAGTGGGGGACAGGGTGTTAATCAGCCCCAGCATTTT,CASSGGQGVNQPQHF,TRBD1,-,TRBJ1-5,TRBV19
TGTGCCAGCAGTTTCTTAGGTGCCCCTGGGCAGTACTTC,CASSFLGAPGQYF,-,few,TRBJ2-7,TRBV27
TGTGCCAGCGGCCCGACAGGGACCTACGAGCAGTACTTC,CASGPTGTYEQYF,TRBD1,-,TRBJ2-7,TRBV28
TGTGCCAGCAGTTTGGCTAGCGGGGGTAGGAAGACCCAGTACTTC,CASSLASGGRKTQYF,TRBD2,-,TRBJ2-5,TRBV12-3/TRBV12-4
TGTGCCAGCAGCCGCGGGGGTCTCTATGGCTACACCTTC,CASSRGGLYGYTF,-,-,TRBJ1-2,TRBV7-3
TGTGCCAGCAGCTTAGGTCCGGGTACCACTGAAGCTTTCTTT,CASSLGPGTTEAFF,-,once,TRBJ1-1,TRBV7-3
TGCGCCAGCAGCGGCACCACATTGAACACTGAAGCTTTCTTT,CASSGTTLNTEAFF,-,-,TRBJ1-1,TRBV5-1
TGTGCCAGCAGTGACTGGACAGGGCATGGCTACACCTTC,CASSDWTGHGYTF,TRBD1,-,TRBJ1-2,TRBV25-1
TGCAGTGCCTCATTGTCGGATTTTAAGGAGACCCAGTACTTC,CSASLSDFKETQYF,-,-,TRBJ2-5,TRBV20-1
TGTGCCAGCAGCTTAGCTGGGACTAGCGGCCAAGAGACCCAGTACTTC,CASSLAGTSGQETQYF,TRBD2,-,TRBJ2-5,TRBV11-3
TGTGCCAGCAGTTTCCAGGGGGGCGCGAACACCGGGGAGCTGTTTTTT,CASSFQGGANTGELFF,-,few,TRBJ2-2,TRBV11-1
TGTGCCAGCAGCCCCTCCCGGGACAGGGGGGATGAAGCTTTCTTT,CASSPSRDRGDEAFF,TRBD1,-,TRBJ1-1,TRBV7-9